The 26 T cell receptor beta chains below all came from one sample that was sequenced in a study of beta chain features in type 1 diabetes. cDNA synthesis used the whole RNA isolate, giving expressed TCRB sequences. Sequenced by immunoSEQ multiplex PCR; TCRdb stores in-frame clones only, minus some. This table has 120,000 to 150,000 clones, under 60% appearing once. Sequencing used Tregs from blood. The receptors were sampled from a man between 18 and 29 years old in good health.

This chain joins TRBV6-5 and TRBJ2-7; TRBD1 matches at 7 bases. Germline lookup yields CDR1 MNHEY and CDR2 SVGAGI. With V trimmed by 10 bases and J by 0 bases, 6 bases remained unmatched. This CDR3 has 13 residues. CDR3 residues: CATTTGSSYEQYF. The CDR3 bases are TGTGCCACTACGACAGGGAGCTCCTACGAGCAGTACTTC.

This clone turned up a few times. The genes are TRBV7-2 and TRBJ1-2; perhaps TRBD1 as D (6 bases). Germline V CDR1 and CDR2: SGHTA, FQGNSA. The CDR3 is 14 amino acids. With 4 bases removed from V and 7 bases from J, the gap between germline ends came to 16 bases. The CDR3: CASSSNRAIGGYTF. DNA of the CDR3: TGTGCCAGCAGCTCGAACAGGGCGATCGGTGGCTACACCTTC.

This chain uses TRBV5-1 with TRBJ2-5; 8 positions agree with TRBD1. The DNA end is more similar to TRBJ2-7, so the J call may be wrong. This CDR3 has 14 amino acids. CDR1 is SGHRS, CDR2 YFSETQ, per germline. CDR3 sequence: CASSLGTGWSEQYF. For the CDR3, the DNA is TGCGCCAGCAGCTTGGGGACAGGGTGGTCCGAGCAGTACTTC.

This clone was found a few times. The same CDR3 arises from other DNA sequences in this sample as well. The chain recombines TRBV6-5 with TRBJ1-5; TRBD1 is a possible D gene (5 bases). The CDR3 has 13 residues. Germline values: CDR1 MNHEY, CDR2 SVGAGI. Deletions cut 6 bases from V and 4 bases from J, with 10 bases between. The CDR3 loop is CASSSQGNQPQHF. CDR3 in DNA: TGTGCCAGCAGCTCGCAGGGAAATCAGCCCCAGCATTTT.

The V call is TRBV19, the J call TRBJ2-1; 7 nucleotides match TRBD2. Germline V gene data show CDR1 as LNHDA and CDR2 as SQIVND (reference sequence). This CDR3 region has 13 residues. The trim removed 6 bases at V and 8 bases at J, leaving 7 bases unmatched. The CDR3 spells CASRRGGVHEQFF. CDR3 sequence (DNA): TGTGCCAGTAGACGCGGGGGAGTCCATGAGCAGTTCTTC.

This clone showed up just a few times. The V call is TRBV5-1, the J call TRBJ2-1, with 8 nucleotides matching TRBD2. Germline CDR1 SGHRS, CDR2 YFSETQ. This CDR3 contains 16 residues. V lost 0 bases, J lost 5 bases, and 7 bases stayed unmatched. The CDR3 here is CASSLARLAGDNEQFF. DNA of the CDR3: TGCGCCAGCAGCTTGGCCCGGCTAGCGGGCGACAATGAGCAGTTCTTC.

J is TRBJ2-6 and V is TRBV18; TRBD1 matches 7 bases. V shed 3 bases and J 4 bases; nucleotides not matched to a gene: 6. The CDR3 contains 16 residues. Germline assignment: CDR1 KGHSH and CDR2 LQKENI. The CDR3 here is CASSPLQGSGANVLTF. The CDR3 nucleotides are TGTGCCAGCTCACCGTTACAGGGGTCAGGGGCCAACGTCCTGACTTTC.

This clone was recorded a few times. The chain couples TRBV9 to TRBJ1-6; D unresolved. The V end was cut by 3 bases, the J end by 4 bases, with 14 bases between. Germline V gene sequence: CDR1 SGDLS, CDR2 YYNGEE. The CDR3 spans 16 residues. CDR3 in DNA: TGTGCCAGCAGCGCGCCAATGGGCTTATATAATTCACCCCTCCACTTT. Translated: CASSAPMGLYNSPLHF.

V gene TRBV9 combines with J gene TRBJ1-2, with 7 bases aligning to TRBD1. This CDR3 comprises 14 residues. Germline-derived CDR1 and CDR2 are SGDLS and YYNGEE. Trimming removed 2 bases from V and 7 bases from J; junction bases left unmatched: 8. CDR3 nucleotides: TGTGCCAGCAGCGTGACCGGGACAGCAAGTGGCTACACCTTC. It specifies CASSVTGTASGYTF.

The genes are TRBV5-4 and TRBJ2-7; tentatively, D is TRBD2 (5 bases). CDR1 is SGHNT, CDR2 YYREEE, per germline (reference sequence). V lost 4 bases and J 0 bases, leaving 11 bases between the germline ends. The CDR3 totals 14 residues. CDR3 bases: TGTGCCAGCAGCGTGGACTTCCTCTCCTACGAGCAGTACTTC. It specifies CASSVDFLSYEQYF.

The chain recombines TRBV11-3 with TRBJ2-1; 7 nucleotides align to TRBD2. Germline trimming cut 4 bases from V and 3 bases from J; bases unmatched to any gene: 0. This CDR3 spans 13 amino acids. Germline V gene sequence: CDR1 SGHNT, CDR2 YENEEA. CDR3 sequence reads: CASSWGGYNEQFF. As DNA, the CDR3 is TGTGCCAGCAGCTGGGGGGGCTACAATGAGCAGTTCTTC. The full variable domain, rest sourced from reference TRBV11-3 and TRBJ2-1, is EAGVVQSPRYKIIEKKQPVAFWCNPISGHNTLYWYLQNLGQGPELLIRYENEEAVDDSQLPKDRFSAERLKGVDSTLKIQPAELGDSAVYLCASSWGGYNEQFFGPGTRLTVL.

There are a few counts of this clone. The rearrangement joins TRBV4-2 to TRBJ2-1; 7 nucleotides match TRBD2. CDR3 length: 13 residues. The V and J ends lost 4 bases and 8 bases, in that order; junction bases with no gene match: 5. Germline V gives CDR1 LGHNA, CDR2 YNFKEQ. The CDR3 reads CASSRLAVDEQFF. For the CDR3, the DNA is TGTGCCAGCAGCCGGCTAGCGGTCGATGAGCAGTTCTTC.

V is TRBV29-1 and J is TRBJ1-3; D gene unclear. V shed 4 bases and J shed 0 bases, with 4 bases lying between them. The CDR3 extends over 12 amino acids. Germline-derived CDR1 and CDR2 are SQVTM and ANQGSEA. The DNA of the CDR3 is TGCAGCGTTGCCCTCTCTGGAAACACCATATATTTT. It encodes CSVALSGNTIYF.

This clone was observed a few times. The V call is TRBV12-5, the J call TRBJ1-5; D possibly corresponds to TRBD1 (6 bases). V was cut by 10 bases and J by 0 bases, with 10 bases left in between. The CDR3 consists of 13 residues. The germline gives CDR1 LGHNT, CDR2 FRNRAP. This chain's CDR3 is CATDRYSNQPQHF. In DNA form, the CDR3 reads TGTGCTACTGACAGGTATAGCAATCAGCCCCAGCATTTT.

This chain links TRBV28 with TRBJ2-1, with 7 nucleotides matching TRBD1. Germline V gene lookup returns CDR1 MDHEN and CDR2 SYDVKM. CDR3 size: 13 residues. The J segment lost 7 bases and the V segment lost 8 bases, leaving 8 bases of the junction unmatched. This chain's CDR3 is CASYTTGRNEQFF. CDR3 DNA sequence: TGTGCCAGCTACACGACAGGGCGGAATGAGCAGTTCTTC.

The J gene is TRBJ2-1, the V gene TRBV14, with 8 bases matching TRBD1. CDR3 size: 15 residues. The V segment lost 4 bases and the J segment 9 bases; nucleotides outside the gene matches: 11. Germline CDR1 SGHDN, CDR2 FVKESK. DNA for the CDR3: TGTGCCAGCAGCCCTGACAGGGGCACCCTGAGTGAGCAGTTCTTC. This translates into CASSPDRGTLSEQFF.

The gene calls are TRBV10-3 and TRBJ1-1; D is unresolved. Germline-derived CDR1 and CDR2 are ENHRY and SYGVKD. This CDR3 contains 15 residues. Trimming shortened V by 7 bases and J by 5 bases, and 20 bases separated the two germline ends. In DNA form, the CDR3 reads TGTGCCATCAAATTCAACAGAGGAGGTGAGACTGAAGCTTTCTTT. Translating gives CAIKFNRGGETEAFF.

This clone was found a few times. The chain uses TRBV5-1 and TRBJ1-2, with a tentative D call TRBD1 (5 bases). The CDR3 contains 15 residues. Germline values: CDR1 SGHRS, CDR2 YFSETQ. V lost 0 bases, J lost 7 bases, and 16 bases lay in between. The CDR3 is CASSLAGTDGGGYTF. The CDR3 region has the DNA TGCGCCAGCAGCTTGGCCGGCACGGACGGGGGTGGCTACACCTTC.

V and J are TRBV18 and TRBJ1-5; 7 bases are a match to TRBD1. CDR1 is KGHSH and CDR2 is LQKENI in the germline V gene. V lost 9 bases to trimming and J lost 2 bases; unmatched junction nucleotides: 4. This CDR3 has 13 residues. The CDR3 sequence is CASQGQGNQPQHF. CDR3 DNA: TGTGCCAGTCAAGGACAGGGCAATCAGCCCCAGCATTTT.

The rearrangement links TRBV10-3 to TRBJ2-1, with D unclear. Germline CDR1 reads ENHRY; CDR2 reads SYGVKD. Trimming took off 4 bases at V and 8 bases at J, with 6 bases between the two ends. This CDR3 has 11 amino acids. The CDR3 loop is CAISVIDEQFF. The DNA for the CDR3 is TGTGCCATCAGTGTCATAGATGAGCAGTTCTTC.

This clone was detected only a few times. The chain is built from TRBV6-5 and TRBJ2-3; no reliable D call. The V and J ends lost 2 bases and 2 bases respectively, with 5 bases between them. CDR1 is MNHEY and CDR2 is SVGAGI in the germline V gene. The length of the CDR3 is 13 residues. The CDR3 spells CASSYVATDTQYF. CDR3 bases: TGTGCCAGCAGTTACGTGGCCACAGATACGCAGTATTTT.

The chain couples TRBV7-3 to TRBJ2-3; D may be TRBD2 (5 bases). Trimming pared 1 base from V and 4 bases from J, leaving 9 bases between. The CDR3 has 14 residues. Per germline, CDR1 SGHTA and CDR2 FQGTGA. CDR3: CASSLIGAADTQYF. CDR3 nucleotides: TGTGCCAGCAGCTTAATTGGAGCGGCAGATACGCAGTATTTT.

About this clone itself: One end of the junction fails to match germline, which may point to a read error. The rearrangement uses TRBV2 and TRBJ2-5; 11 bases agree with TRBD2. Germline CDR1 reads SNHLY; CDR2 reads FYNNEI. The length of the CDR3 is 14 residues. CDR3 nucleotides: TGTGCCAGCAGTCCCCGGACGCGGCTAGCGGGGGGAAACTTC. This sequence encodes CASSPRTRLAGGNF.

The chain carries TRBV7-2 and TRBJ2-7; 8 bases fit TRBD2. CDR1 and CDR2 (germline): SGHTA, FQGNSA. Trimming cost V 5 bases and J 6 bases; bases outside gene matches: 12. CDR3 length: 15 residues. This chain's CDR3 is CASSPGVAGNREQYF. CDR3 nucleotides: TGTGCCAGCAGCCCAGGGGTAGCGGGAAATCGCGAGCAGTACTTC.

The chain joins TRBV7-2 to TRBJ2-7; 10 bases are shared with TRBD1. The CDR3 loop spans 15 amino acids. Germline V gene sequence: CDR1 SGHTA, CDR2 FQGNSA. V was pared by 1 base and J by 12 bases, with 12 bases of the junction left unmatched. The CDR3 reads CASSLVFGDRGEGYF. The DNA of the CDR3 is TGTGCCAGCAGCTTAGTATTCGGGGACAGGGGAGAGGGGTACTTC.

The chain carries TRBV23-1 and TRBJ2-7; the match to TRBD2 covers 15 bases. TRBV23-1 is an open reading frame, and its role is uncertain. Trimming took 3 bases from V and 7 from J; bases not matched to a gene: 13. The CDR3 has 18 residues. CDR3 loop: CASSQNGTSGRSGREQYF. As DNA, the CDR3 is TGCGCCAGCAGTCAGAACGGGACTAGCGGGAGGTCTGGGCGGGAGCAGTACTTC.